The 6 T cell receptor beta chains below were found in one sample sequenced in a study of blood T cell repertoires in COVID-19. Sequencing used immunoSEQ multiplex PCR; TCRdb keeps in-frame clones, though not all of them. Found here are 130,000 to 150,000 clones, roughly 87% of them singletons; the top ten hold roughly 1.9%. Sequences were obtained from peripheral blood. These receptors were taken from a man between 65 and 79 years old with acute or convalescent COVID-19.

J is TRBJ2-7 and V is TRBV9; 8 nucleotides agree with TRBD2. CDR3 size: 15 residues. In germline, CDR1 is SGDLS, CDR2 YYNGEE. V gave up 4 bases and J gave up 6 bases; unmatched junction bases: 12. CDR3 sequence: CASSPKAAGVTEQYF. Written as DNA, the CDR3 is TGTGCCAGCAGCCCCAAGGCAGCGGGAGTGACCGAGCAGTACTTC.

Note on this clone: Other DNA sequences in the same sample also yield this CDR3. This sequence joins TRBV19 and TRBJ1-5; TRBD1 matches 10 bases. Germline CDR1 LNHDA, CDR2 SQIVND (reference sequence). With V trimmed by 6 bases and J by 1 base, 6 bases remained unmatched. The CDR3 spans 16 residues. This CDR3 reads CASSPRDRGSNQPQHF. Written as DNA, the CDR3 is TGTGCCAGTAGCCCCAGGGACAGGGGAAGCAATCAGCCCCAGCATTTT.

This clone was seen only a few times. This chain uses TRBV27 with TRBJ1-2; 9 bases fit TRBD1. Trimming took 3 bases from V and 3 from J; bases not matched to a gene: 5. The CDR3 has 15 residues. CDR1 MNHEY and CDR2 SMNVEV come from the germline V gene (reference sequence). Written as DNA, the CDR3 is TGTGCCAGCAGTTTCACAGGGGGCGTCGACTATGGCTACACCTTC. Translating gives CASSFTGGVDYGYTF.

This chain links TRBV5-4 with TRBJ2-2, with 9 bases fitting TRBD1. Germline V gene lookup returns CDR1 SGHNT and CDR2 YYREEE (reference sequence). CDR3 length: 13 residues. V lost 4 bases, J lost 9 bases, and 4 bases stayed unmatched. The CDR3 loop is CASSLGQGRELFF. In nucleotides, the CDR3 is TGTGCCAGCAGCCTAGGACAGGGGCGGGAGCTGTTTTTT.

The J gene is TRBJ2-4, the V gene TRBV5-1, with 8 bases fitting TRBD1. The CDR3 contains 15 residues. Germline lookup yields CDR1 SGHRS and CDR2 YFSETQ. The trim removed 4 bases at V and 3 bases at J, leaving 6 bases unmatched. The CDR3 sequence: CASSPMDRDKNIQYF. The CDR3 DNA reads TGCGCCAGCAGCCCGATGGACAGGGACAAAAACATTCAGTACTTC.

This clone was counted a few times. The V gene is TRBV3-1 (or the pseudogene TRBV3-2), the J gene TRBJ1-3; TRBD1 matches 7 bases. CDR1 LGHDT and CDR2 YNNKEL come from the germline V gene (reference sequence). The CDR3 is made up of 15 amino acids. V was pared by 3 bases and J by 2 bases, with 4 bases of the junction left unmatched. CDR3 coding DNA: TGTGCCAGCAGCCAGGGTACAGGGGCTGGAAACACCATATATTTT. Its translation is CASSQGTGAGNTIYF.